Below are 23 T cell receptor beta chains sequenced from a single sample in a study of response to subunit inactivated influenza vaccine. One entry per CDR3 protein results from TCRdb running MiXCR on the RT-PCR reads. The sample yields 550,000 to 650,000 distinct CDR3 sequences, 12% seen once. Sample: PBMCs from blood, taken on the day of vaccination. All receptors derive from a man in his fifties who received an inactivated influenza vaccine.

The table lists this clonotype with a few counts. The gene calls are TRBV12-3 or TRBV12-4 and TRBJ2-3, with TRBD2 matching over 14 bases. This CDR3 is 17 amino acids long. The trim removed 5 bases at V and 5 bases at J, leaving 9 bases unmatched. In DNA form, the CDR3 reads TGTGCCAGCAGTATAAGACTAGCGGGAGGGCCTGGAGATACGCAGTATTTT. This translates into CASSIRLAGGPGDTQYF.

This clonotype was observed a handful of times. The rearrangement uses TRBV6-1 and TRBJ2-4; no clear D. Between the trimmed V and J ends, which lost 2 bases and 0 bases, there was a span of 11 bases. CDR1 MNHNS and CDR2 SASEGT come from the germline V gene. The CDR3 runs to 16 residues. CDR3 residues: CASSELVGVAKNIQYF. CDR3 in DNA: TGTGCCAGCAGTGAACTTGTAGGCGTAGCCAAAAACATTCAGTACTTC.

Only a few counts were recorded for this clonotype. The chain is built from TRBV18 and TRBJ2-4; 7 bases align to TRBD1. Trimming at V came to 8 bases and at J to 0 bases, leaving 13 bases not matched to a gene. The CDR3 spans 17 residues. Germline CDR1 KGHSH, CDR2 LQKENI. CDR3 sequence (DNA): TGTGCCAGCCGCCTAAACACAGGGGCGACAGCCAAAAACATTCAGTACTTC. It is translated as CASRLNTGATAKNIQYF.

This clonotype showed up just a few times. This sequence joins TRBV7-2 and TRBJ2-7, with 12 positions matching TRBD2. CDR1 SGHTA and CDR2 FQGNSA come from the germline V gene. There are 16 residues in the CDR3. V trimming: 0 bases; J trimming: 5 bases; junction bases outside the gene matches: 5. The CDR3 is CASSLALAGGSDEQYF. The CDR3, as DNA: TGTGCCAGCAGCTTAGCCCTAGCGGGAGGGAGCGACGAGCAGTACTTC.

This clonotype was seen more than once but under ten times. The chain carries TRBV28 and TRBJ2-7; D unresolved. Germline CDR1 is MDHEN and CDR2 is SYDVKM. This CDR3 is built from 11 residues. Trimming removed 3 bases from V and 7 bases from J, with 7 bases in between. DNA for the CDR3: TGTGCCAGCAGTTTTTGGGGAGAGCAGTACTTC. Its protein product is CASSFWGEQYF.

The chain combines TRBV4-1 with TRBJ1-1, with no clear D. This CDR3 spans 14 amino acids. The V end lost 0 bases, the J end lost 10 bases, and 15 bases lay between the germline ends. The V gene's germline CDR1 is MGHRA and CDR2 YSYEKL. The CDR3 nucleotides are TGCGCCAGCAGCCAAGAAAGGAGGACCAAAGGAGCTTTCTTT. It specifies CASSQERRTKGAFF.

The chain employs TRBV20-1 and TRBJ1-5, with a possible D match to TRBD1 (5 bases). The CDR3 has 17 amino acids. Trimming stripped 1 base from V and 3 bases from J, with 19 bases between. The germline V gene encodes CDR1 DFQATT and CDR2 SNEGSKA (reference sequence). As DNA, the CDR3 is TGCAGTGCTAGAGGGACAAGTAGGGGTATCTACAATCAGCCCCAGCATTTT. Its translation: CSARGTSRGIYNQPQHF.

The chain employs TRBV7-2 and TRBJ2-7; D ambiguous. The V gene's germline CDR1 is SGHTA and CDR2 FQGNSA. V dropped 5 bases and J dropped 2 bases, with 13 bases sitting between them. CDR3 length equals 14 residues. For the CDR3, the DNA is TGTGCCAGCAGCCCCAGCTTGGTCGCCTACGAGCAGTACTTC. Its translation: CASSPSLVAYEQYF. The whole variable domain, remainder taken from reference TRBV7-2 and TRBJ2-7, is GAGVSQSPSNKVTEKGKDVELRCDPISGHTALYWYRQSLGQGLEFLIYFQGNSAPDKSGLPSDRFSAERTGGSVSTLTIQRTQQEDSAVYLCASSPSLVAYEQYFGPGTRLTVT.

This clonotype occurred many times. CDR3 nucleotide sequence: TGTGCCAGCAGTCGCAATTCCGGGACAGGGGCGTACGAGCAGTACTTC. Protein sequence: CASSRNSGTGAYEQYF. This chain uses TRBV6-2 or TRBV6-3 with TRBJ2-7; 10 bases match TRBD1. The CDR3 runs 16 residues. J gave up 4 bases and V 5 bases, and 11 bases lay outside the gene matches. The germline V gene has CDR1 MNHEY and CDR2 SVGEGT.

This clonotype was observed many times. The V call is TRBV29-1, the J call TRBJ1-5; the match to TRBD1 covers 8 bases. The CDR3 loop spans 13 amino acids. Looked up from germline, CDR1 is SQVTM and CDR2 is ANQGSEA. J was trimmed by 3 bases and V by 6 bases; bases with no gene match: 4. In DNA, the CDR3 is TGCAGCGTCCGGGACAGGATCAATCAGCCCCAGCATTTT. Its translation: CSVRDRINQPQHF.

This clonotype was picked up a small number of times. The chain uses TRBV4-2 and TRBJ1-2, with D perhaps TRBD1 (5 bases). Trimming left V 4 bases short and J 8 bases short, with 20 bases between. Germline CDR1 LGHNA, CDR2 YNFKEQ. This CDR3 spans 15 amino acids. CDR3: CASSPGLGRGGGYTF. Written as DNA, the CDR3 is TGTGCCAGCAGCCCCGGGCTGGGGAGGGGCGGAGGCTACACCTTC.

This clonotype has more than one count but fewer than ten. The chain carries TRBV20-1 and TRBJ1-2, with D perhaps matching TRBD1 (5 bases). Germline loops: CDR1 DFQATT, CDR2 SNEGSKA (reference sequence). V gave up 3 bases and J gave up 4 bases, with 9 bases separating them. The CDR3 is made up of 12 amino acids. In DNA, the CDR3 is TGCAGTGCTAGGCCGGGGCCCTATGGCTACACCTTC. Its protein is CSARPGPYGYTF.

This clonotype was seen repeatedly, ten times or more. V is TRBV12-3 or TRBV12-4 and J is TRBJ2-2; 7 bases line up with TRBD1. The CDR3 is made up of 13 amino acids. In nucleotides, the CDR3 is TGTGCTACGGCGACAGGGCCCACCGGGGAGCTGTTTTTT. Amino acid sequence: CATATGPTGELFF.

The V gene is TRBV20-1, the J gene TRBJ2-1, with TRBD2 matching over 12 bases. The CDR3 runs 17 residues. V lost 5 bases, J lost 8 bases, and 16 bases stayed unmatched. Germline loops: CDR1 DFQATT, CDR2 SNEGSKA (reference sequence). This CDR3 is CSAGGSRTSGTIHEQFF. Written as DNA, the CDR3 is TGCAGTGCTGGAGGTTCTAGGACTAGCGGGACCATCCATGAGCAGTTCTTC.

In this sample, this clonotype turned up many times. The V call is TRBV7-2, the J call TRBJ2-3, with D unresolved. This CDR3 has 14 amino acids. CDR1 SGHTA and CDR2 FQGNSA come from the germline V gene. V was shortened by 5 bases and J by 4 bases, with 13 bases between the two germline ends. The CDR3 nucleotides read TGTGCCAGCAGCCTGGGGTTAGGGCCAGATACGCAGTATTTT. Its protein product is CASSLGLGPDTQYF.

There are a few counts of this clonotype. The chain uses TRBV7-2 and TRBJ1-5; D gene uncertain. V was clipped by 1 base and J by 4 bases, with 11 bases between them. This CDR3 has 15 amino acids. Germline V gene lookup returns CDR1 SGHTA and CDR2 FQGNSA. The CDR3 region is CASSLERKGNQPQHF. As DNA, the CDR3 is TGTGCCAGCAGCTTAGAACGTAAGGGTAATCAGCCCCAGCATTTT.

The V and J genes are TRBV11-2 and TRBJ2-3; TRBD2 aligns across 11 bases. Germline CDR1 is SGHAT and CDR2 is FQNNGV. The CDR3 is made up of 15 amino acids. The V gene end was trimmed by 8 bases and the J gene end by 2 bases; junction bases not matched to a gene: 6. The CDR3 loop is CASLRLAGFTDTQYF. In nucleotides, the CDR3 is TGTGCCAGCCTCCGACTAGCGGGATTCACAGATACGCAGTATTTT. The full variable domain, completed using reference TRBV11-2 and TRBJ2-3, is EAGVAQSPRYKIIEKRQSVAFWCNPISGHATLYWYQQILGQGPKLLIQFQNNGVVDDSQLPKDRFSAERLKGVDSTLKIQPAKLEDSAVYLCASLRLAGFTDTQYFGPGTRLTVL.

The gene calls are TRBV28 and TRBJ1-2, with 7 bases aligning to TRBD1. CDR3 length equals 13 residues. CDR1 MDHEN and CDR2 SYDVKM come from the germline V gene. The V segment lost 4 bases and the J segment 6 bases; nucleotides outside the gene matches: 5. CDR3 region: CASSYDRVNGYTF. The CDR3 DNA reads TGTGCCAGCAGTTACGACAGGGTAAATGGCTACACCTTC.

This clonotype occurred a few times. The V call is TRBV27, the J call TRBJ2-7; perhaps TRBD1 as D (6 bases). The V end was cut by 2 bases, the J end by 3 bases, with 11 bases between. The length of the CDR3 is 14 residues. The germline V gene encodes CDR1 MNHEY and CDR2 SMNVEV (reference sequence). The CDR3 sequence is CASSLQGKNYEQYF. The CDR3 DNA is TGTGCCAGCAGTTTACAGGGGAAGAACTACGAGCAGTACTTC.

V usage is TRBV28 and J usage is TRBJ1-5, with D perhaps matching TRBD1 (5 bases). Trimming took 7 bases from V and 2 from J, leaving 12 bases between them. Germline V CDR1 and CDR2: MDHEN, SYDVKM. The CDR3 loop spans 14 amino acids. The CDR3 DNA follows: TGTGCCAGCACCGGGGGGGGTGGCAATCAGCCCCAGCATTTT. Residues: CASTGGGGNQPQHF. The full variable domain, its missing parts supplied by reference TRBV28 and TRBJ1-5, is DVKVTQSSRYLVKRTGEKVFLECVQDMDHENMFWYRQDPGLGLRLIYFSYDVKMKEKGDIPEGYSVSREKKERFSLILESASTNQTSMYLCASTGGGGNQPQHFGDGTRLSIL.

This clonotype has only a few counts. The chain combines TRBV15 with TRBJ2-3; no clear D gene. V lost 0 bases and J lost 4, with 5 bases in between. The germline CDR1 and CDR2 sequences are LNHNV and YYDKDF (reference sequence). The CDR3 spans 13 residues. As DNA, the CDR3 is TGTGCCACCAGCAGAGATCGAGCAGATACGCAGTATTTT. Encoded protein: CATSRDRADTQYF.

This clonotype was detected a few times. The CDR3 region is CASSQEQGREKLFF. The DNA of the CDR3 is TGTGCCAGCAGCCAAGAGCAGGGGCGGGAAAAACTGTTTTTT. This chain uses TRBV4-2 with TRBJ1-4; perhaps TRBD1 as D (6 bases). Trimming left V 0 bases short and J 8 bases short, with 10 bases between. Germline lookup yields CDR1 LGHNA and CDR2 YNFKEQ. The CDR3 runs to 14 residues.

This chain joins TRBV6-1 and TRBJ1-2, with TRBD1 matching 11 bases. Germline V gene data show CDR1 as MNHNS and CDR2 as SASEGT. Unmatched junction bases numbered 8, after V lost 5 bases and J lost 6 bases. The CDR3 runs to 15 residues. This CDR3 reads CASSRPGQGDDGYTF. The CDR3 region has the DNA TGTGCCAGCAGTAGACCGGGACAGGGGGACGATGGCTACACCTTC.